The rows below give T cell receptor beta chains drawn from one sample of a study of beta chain features in type 1 diabetes. Generated by immunoSEQ multiplex PCR, the TCRdb table keeps only in-frame clones and is missing some. Of almost 350,000 clones listed, around 9.7% are singletons. Material: central memory CD4+ T cells from blood. These receptors came from a man under 40 with type 1 diabetes. CDR3s include the opening cysteine and the closing phenylalanine or tryptophan. The D gene is left open where the match is weak. Expanded clones get a size class; other rows say once, few or many, or leave the size out.

V	D	size	J	CDR3	DNA
TRBV2	TRBD1	few	TRBJ2-5	CASSTGEETQYF	TGTGCCAGCAGTACAGGGGAAGAGACCCAGTACTTC
TRBV7-9	NA	many	TRBJ1-1	CASGRVEAFF	TGTGCCAGCGGGCGGGTTGAAGCTTTCTTT
TRBV13	TRBD2	few	TRBJ2-3	CASSPEERGSTDTQYF	TGTGCCAGCAGCCCCGAAGAGCGGGGCAGCACAGATACGCAGTATTTT
TRBV7-9	NA	NA	TRBJ2-2	CASSSKGSPGELFF	TGTGCCAGCAGCTCGAAAGGGAGCCCCGGGGAGCTGTTTTTT
TRBV29-1	TRBD1	NA	TRBJ1-1	CSSETGWGAEAFF	TGCAGCTCGGAGACAGGGTGGGGCGCTGAAGCTTTCTTT
TRBV9	NA	NA	TRBJ1-2	CASSPLGGNYGYTF	TGTGCCAGCAGCCCCCTGGGGGGGAACTATGGCTACACCTTC
TRBV7-2	TRBD1	NA	TRBJ1-1	CASSLGTGAGHTEAFF	TGTGCCAGCAGCTTAGGGACAGGGGCTGGGCACACTGAAGCTTTCTTT
TRBV7-6	NA	NA	TRBJ2-3	CASSPDSFTDTQYF	TGTGCCAGCAGCCCGGACAGCTTCACAGATACGCAGTATTTT
TRBV5-1	NA	many	TRBJ1-1	CASSRGTEGIGTEAFF	TGCGCCAGCAGCCGGGGAACGGAGGGGATTGGCACTGAAGCTTTCTTT
TRBV7-2	TRBD2	many	TRBJ2-7	CASSLSSSGAYEQYF	TGTGCCAGCAGCTTAAGTTCTAGCGGGGCCTACGAGCAGTACTTC
TRBV11-2	NA	NA	TRBJ2-5	CASSRTQETQYF	TGTGCCAGCAGCCGAACCCAAGAGACCCAGTACTTC
TRBV2	NA	NA	TRBJ2-3	CASSEQRRSDTQYF	TGTGCCAGCAGTGAACAGAGACGGTCGGATACGCAGTATTTT
TRBV5-1	TRBD1	NA	TRBJ2-5	CASSLALQGEAQYF	TGCGCCAGCAGCTTGGCCTTACAGGGGGAAGCCCAGTACTTC
TRBV27	TRBD1	NA	TRBJ1-2	CASRPADRAPDGYTF	TGTGCCAGCAGACCTGCCGACAGGGCGCCGGATGGCTACACCTTC
TRBV27	TRBD2	few	TRBJ2-2	CASRSGGAVLAELFF	TGTGCCAGCCGTAGCGGGGGGGCGGTACTAGCGGAGCTGTTTTTT
TRBV6-5	NA	few	TRBJ1-1	CASSWNTEAFF	TGTGCCAGCAGCTGGAACACTGAAGCTTTCTTT
TRBV5-1	NA	few	TRBJ2-2	CASSLQGQDGELFF	TGCGCCAGCAGCTTGCAGGGCCAGGACGGGGAGCTGTTTTTT
TRBV10-2	TRBD1	few	TRBJ2-7	CASSYDRDEQYF	TGCGCCAGCAGTTATGACAGGGACGAGCAGTACTTC
TRBV15	NA	few	TRBJ2-1	CATSRDRVALNEQFF	TGTGCCACCAGCAGAGATAGGGTAGCCCTTAATGAGCAGTTCTTC
TRBV13	TRBD1	NA	TRBJ2-1	CASSAGQGLGNEQFF	TGTGCCAGCAGCGCGGGACAGGGTCTGGGGAATGAGCAGTTCTTC
TRBV6-6	NA	NA	TRBJ2-5	CASRRETQYF	TGTGCCAGCAGGAGAGAGACCCAGTACTTC
TRBV7-2	NA	NA	TRBJ2-5	CASSFWEETQYF	TGTGCCAGCAGCTTCTGGGAAGAGACCCAGTACTTC
TRBV10-3	NA	few	TRBJ2-7	CAISEGPGDYYEQYF	TGTGCCATCAGTGAAGGGCCAGGGGATTACTACGAGCAGTACTTC
TRBV30	NA	NA	TRBJ1-2	CAWSPGQNYGYTF	TGTGCCTGGAGCCCGGGACAAAACTATGGCTACACCTTC
TRBV7-2	NA	few	TRBJ2-5	CASSLASTKSQETQYF	TGTGCCAGCAGCTTAGCGTCGACCAAGTCACAAGAGACCCAGTACTTC
TRBV6-5	NA	NA	TRBJ1-2	CASSQRSHGYTF	TGTGCCAGCAGTCAAAGATCCCATGGCTACACCTTC
TRBV28	NA	NA	TRBJ1-2	CASSLKGQAFSSNYGYTF	TGTGCCAGCAGTTTAAAGGGCCAGGCCTTCTCGTCTAACTATGGCTACACCTTC
TRBV27	NA	NA	TRBJ1-2	CASSPWGQNYGYTF	TGTGCCAGCAGTCCTTGGGGGCAAAACTATGGCTACACCTTC
TRBV10-3	NA	many	TRBJ2-1	CAISEQAVSYNEQFF	TGTGCCATCAGTGAGCAGGCCGTCTCCTACAATGAGCAGTTCTTC
TRBV25-1	NA	few	TRBJ2-3	CASSPQADTQYF	TGTGCCAGCAGTCCACAGGCAGATACGCAGTATTTT
TRBV7-2	NA	many	TRBJ1-5	CASSLGAAQPQHF	TGTGCCAGCAGCTTAGGGGCAGCTCAGCCCCAGCATTTT
TRBV7-8	NA	NA	TRBJ1-5	CASSPGVLEPNQPQHF	TGTGCCAGCAGCCCAGGGGTTCTCGAACCCAATCAGCCCCAGCATTTT
TRBV7-9	TRBD2	few	TRBJ2-2	CASSRDYLTGELFF	TGTGCCAGCAGCCGGGACTACCTCACCGGGGAGCTGTTTTTT
TRBV11-2	NA	NA	TRBJ2-1	CASIPQGPSSYNEQFF	TGTGCCAGCATCCCGCAGGGGCCCAGCTCCTACAATGAGCAGTTCTTC
TRBV30	NA	NA	TRBJ1-2	CAWRGVSLYGYTF	TGTGCCTGGAGAGGGGTCAGCCTCTATGGCTACACCTTC
TRBV5-4	TRBD1	NA	TRBJ2-3	CATSLKTGSTDTQYF	TGTGCCACCAGCCTGAAGACAGGGAGCACAGATACGCAGTATTTT
TRBV27	NA	NA	TRBJ2-3	CASSYSRVTDTQYF	TGTGCCAGCAGTTATAGCCGAGTAACAGATACGCAGTATTTT
TRBV9	TRBD1	NA	TRBJ2-7	CASSGQGASYEQYF	TGTGCCAGCAGCGGACAGGGGGCGTCGTACGAGCAGTACTTC
TRBV6-1	NA	few	TRBJ2-7	CASSVGPNYEQYF	TGTGCCAGCAGTGTCGGGCCTAACTACGAGCAGTACTTC
TRBV10-3	NA	NA	TRBJ1-1	CAINPGEGGNTEAFF	TGTGCCATCAACCCCGGGGAAGGGGGGAACACTGAAGCTTTCTTT
TRBV5-6	TRBD1	NA	TRBJ2-4	CASSVDRVEDIQYF	TGTGCCAGCAGCGTGGACAGGGTTGAGGACATTCAGTACTTC
TRBV5-1	NA	few	TRBJ1-6	CASSREFDNSPLHF	TGCGCCAGCAGCAGGGAGTTCGATAATTCACCCCTCCACTTT
TRBV18	TRBD1	few	TRBJ1-5	CASSPRGQGGNQPQHF	TGTGCCAGCTCACCAAGAGGACAGGGTGGCAATCAGCCCCAGCATTTT
TRBV20-1	NA	NA	TRBJ2-1	CSAMIYNEQFF	TGCAGTGCTATGATTTACAATGAGCAGTTCTTC
TRBV16	NA	few	TRBJ2-7	CASSQSSYEQYF	TGTGCCAGCAGCCAATCCAGCTACGAGCAGTACTTC
TRBV6-5	NA	NA	TRBJ2-2	CASSRPNSWAGELFF	TGTGCCAGCAGTCGCCCGAATTCCTGGGCTGGGGAGCTGTTTTTT
TRBV2	TRBD1	few	TRBJ1-4	CASSTGATNEKLFF	TGTGCCAGCTCTACAGGGGCAACTAATGAAAAACTGTTTTTT